Shown below are 28 T cell receptor beta chains from a single sample sequenced in a study of blood T cells in healthy people across ages. A second PCR, run for roughly 7 to 12 cycles, used a sample-barcoded 5' primer plus a J-beta primer mix. TCRdb itself ran the 5' RACE reads through MiXCR, one entry per CDR3 protein. This repertoire shows about 570,000 distinct CDR3 sequences, around 27% found once; its top ten account for 3% to 4.5%. These data also featured in a second study, about T cells of mothers and their children.

The sequenced sample was blood. All receptors come from a boy between 2 and 10 years old in good health.

The chain combines TRBV12-3 or TRBV12-4 with TRBJ2-5; maybe TRBD1 (6 bases). The CDR3 sequence is 14 residues long. V gave up 1 base and J gave up 6 bases, with 12 bases separating them. The CDR3 is CASSLGVGGKTQYF. The CDR3 DNA reads TGTGCCAGCAGTTTAGGTGTAGGGGGAAAGACCCAGTACTTC.

CDR3 region: CASGLPGAEGYTF. CDR3 DNA sequence: TGTGCTAGTGGTTTGCCGGGGGCGGAAGGCTACACCTTC. The rearrangement uses TRBV12-5 and TRBJ1-2; D is perhaps TRBD1 (6 bases). Germline assignment: CDR1 LGHNT and CDR2 FRNRAP. This CDR3 is 13 amino acids long. V lost 2 bases and J 8 bases, leaving 12 bases between the germline ends.

The sample holds a few counts of this clonotype. The chain carries TRBV6-5 and TRBJ1-5; TRBD1 is a possible D gene (6 bases). The CDR3 length is 16 residues. V shed 4 bases and J shed 4 bases, with 17 bases lying between them. Per germline, CDR1 MNHEY and CDR2 SVGAGI. CDR3 nucleotide sequence: TGTGCCAGCAGTTCCTTAAGGGTGACAGGTAATCAGCCCCAGCATTTT. Translating gives CASSSLRVTGNQPQHF.

This clonotype appeared a few times. The chain recombines TRBV3-1 with TRBJ1-2; 9 positions agree with TRBD1. The germline gives CDR1 LGHDT, CDR2 YNNKEL (reference sequence). Trimming removed 6 bases from V and 10 bases from J; junction bases left unmatched: 9. The CDR3 has 13 residues. The chain's CDR3 is CASSYSGTGFYTF. DNA of the CDR3: TGTGCCAGCAGTTACTCGGGGACAGGGTTCTACACCTTC.

This chain uses TRBV5-1 with TRBJ1-2; possible D gene TRBD1, 5 bases. The CDR3 runs to 15 residues. Germline values: CDR1 SGHRS, CDR2 YFSETQ. The V end lost 1 base, the J end lost 3 bases, and 13 bases lay between the germline ends. The CDR3 here is CASSLNRRLDYGYTF. The CDR3 DNA is TGCGCCAGCAGCTTGAACAGGAGGTTGGACTATGGCTACACCTTC. Combining the CDR3 with reference TRBV5-1 and TRBJ1-2 gives the whole variable domain KAGVTQTPRYLIKTRGQQVTLSCSPISGHRSVSWYQQTPGQGLQFLFEYFSETQRNKGNFPGRFSGRQFSNSRSEMNVSTLELGDSALYLCASSLNRRLDYGYTFGSGTRLTVV.

This clonotype was counted at least ten times. The chain carries TRBV3-1 and TRBJ2-1, with D maybe TRBD2 (5 bases). CDR3 length: 14 amino acids. Germline V lookup: CDR1 LGHDT, CDR2 YNNKEL (reference sequence). Trimming cost V 0 bases and J 9 bases, with 12 bases left between them. This CDR3 reads CASSQELGRGEQFF. CDR3 nucleotide sequence: TGTGCCAGCAGCCAAGAGCTAGGTCGGGGTGAGCAGTTCTTC.

This rearrangement joins TRBV2 to TRBJ2-2; D is perhaps TRBD1 or TRBD2 (6 bases each). This CDR3 has 15 residues. V was cut by 5 bases and J by 3 bases, with 13 bases left in between. Germline loops: CDR1 SNHLY, CDR2 FYNNEI. The CDR3, as DNA: TGTGCCAGCAGTCCCGGGGGCTGGTACACCGGGGAGCTGTTTTTT. Translation: CASSPGGWYTGELFF.

This clonotype showed up just a few times. V gene TRBV12-3 or TRBV12-4 combines with J gene TRBJ2-1; 8 bases fit TRBD2. The CDR3 loop spans 18 amino acids. Trimming removed 3 bases from V and 1 base from J; junction bases left unmatched: 11. The CDR3 bases are TGTGCCAGCAGTTTGGGTAGAGGGAGCGGGGGATCCTACAATGAGCAGTTCTTC. It specifies CASSLGRGSGGSYNEQFF.

This clonotype was seen a single time. The V gene is TRBV7-9, the J gene TRBJ2-2; 9 bases align to TRBD2. The CDR3 extends over 15 amino acids. The germline CDR1 and CDR2 sequences are SEHNR and FQNEAQ (reference sequence). J lost 7 bases, V lost 4 bases, and 7 bases had no gene match. The chain's CDR3 is CASSSGSGRGGELFF. DNA for the CDR3: TGTGCCAGCAGCTCGGGTAGCGGGAGAGGCGGGGAGCTGTTTTTT.

The rearrangement uses TRBV28 and TRBJ1-4, with 8 bases that match TRBD1. Per germline, CDR1 MDHEN and CDR2 SYDVKM. The CDR3 has 15 residues. V was pared by 5 bases and J by 9 bases, with 11 bases of the junction left unmatched. CDR3 nucleotide sequence: TGTGCCAGCAGTCCTTTGGACAGGGCCGTAAAAAAACTGTTTTTT. It is translated as CASSPLDRAVKKLFF.

This clonotype was recorded a few times. The V and J genes are TRBV3-1 and TRBJ2-5; perhaps D is TRBD1 or TRBD2 (5 bases each). Germline CDR1 reads LGHDT; CDR2 reads YNNKEL (reference sequence). There are 14 residues in the CDR3. The V end was cut by 1 base, the J end by 7 bases, with 13 bases between. The CDR3 DNA reads TGTGCCAGCAGCCAAGTGATGCTTGGGGGGACCCAGTACTTC. It encodes CASSQVMLGGTQYF.

Only one count was recorded for this clonotype. The chain carries TRBV5-6 and TRBJ2-7; the D call may be TRBD1 or TRBD2 (6 bases each). V lost 1 base to trimming and J lost 6 bases, with 26 bases between them. The CDR3 runs to 18 residues. The V gene's germline CDR1 is SGHDT and CDR2 YYEEEE. The CDR3 sequence is CASSLYVGGVRGFGEQYF. The CDR3 DNA reads as TGTGCCAGCAGCTTGTATGTTGGAGGGGTCAGGGGATTTGGCGAGCAGTACTTC. The full variable domain, its missing parts supplied by reference TRBV5-6 and TRBJ2-7, is DAGVTQSPTHLIKTRGQQVTLRCSPKSGHDTVSWYQQALGQGPQFIFQYYEEEERQRGNFPDRFSGHQFPNYSSELNVNALLLGDSALYLCASSLYVGGVRGFGEQYFGPGTRLTVT.

The chain combines TRBV7-2 with TRBJ1-3; unclear D gene. This CDR3 has 15 residues. The germline V gene has CDR1 SGHTA and CDR2 FQGNSA. The germline V and J ends were trimmed by 5 bases and 0 bases, with 11 bases remaining between them. CDR3 in DNA: TGTGCCAGCAGCAGACTCGGTCTCTCTGGAAACACCATATATTTT. Translating it yields CASSRLGLSGNTIYF.

Comment on this clonotype: One junction end disagrees with the germline gene, perhaps due to a read error. This chain connects TRBV29-1 to TRBJ2-3, with D tentatively TRBD1 (6 bases). This CDR3 region has 20 residues. Germline V gene sequence: CDR1 SQVTM, CDR2 ANQGSEA. CDR3 sequence (DNA): TGCAGCGTTGAGTTTTCGCTTCCAGGGGCCCCAAAAGAATACCAAGAGACCCAGTACTTT. Its translation: CSVEFSLPGAPKEYQETQYF.

This clonotype appeared a few times. This rearrangement joins TRBV7-2 to TRBJ2-2, with 10 bases identical to TRBD2. This CDR3 is 17 amino acids long. The germline V gene has CDR1 SGHTA and CDR2 FQGNSA. Losses at the gene ends were 1 base for V and 3 bases for J; bases not matched to a gene: 5. CDR3 protein: CASSLGLAGVHTGELFF. In nucleotides, the CDR3 is TGTGCCAGCAGCTTAGGGCTAGCGGGAGTGCACACCGGGGAGCTGTTTTTT. Together with reference TRBV7-2 and TRBJ2-2, the CDR3 gives the full variable domain: GAGVSQSPSNKVTEKGKDVELRCDPISGHTALYWYRQSLGQGLEFLIYFQGNSAPDKSGLPSDRFSAERTGGSVSTLTIQRTQQEDSAVYLCASSLGLAGVHTGELFFGEGSRLTVL.

The gene calls are TRBV7-8 and TRBJ2-7, with 12 bases matching TRBD2. CDR3 length: 14 amino acids. Germline CDR1 SGHVS, CDR2 FQNEAQ. J was trimmed by 2 bases and V by 6 bases; bases with no gene match: 2. The CDR3 here is CASRLAGGTYEQYF. The CDR3 bases are TGTGCCAGCAGACTAGCGGGGGGAACCTACGAGCAGTACTTC.

In this sample, this clonotype turned up a few times. V usage is TRBV7-2 and J usage is TRBJ1-2; 8 bases match TRBD1. This CDR3 contains 17 residues. CDR1 and CDR2 (germline): SGHTA, FQGNSA. J was trimmed by 3 bases and V by 3 bases; bases with no gene match: 12. The CDR3 sequence: CASSLVSRTGWDYGYTF. The CDR3 coding sequence is TGTGCCAGCAGCTTGGTATCCCGGACAGGGTGGGACTATGGCTACACCTTC.

The chain carries TRBV6-5 and TRBJ2-7, with a possible D match to TRBD2 (6 bases). Matching the DNA end better, TRBJ2-1 makes the J call doubtful. The V gene's germline CDR1 is MNHEY and CDR2 SVGAGI. The CDR3 runs to 17 residues. This CDR3 reads CASSYSIEGGSYNEQFF. CDR3 DNA sequence: TGTGCCAGCAGTTACTCGATAGAGGGAGGTTCCTACAATGAGCAGTTCTTC.

The CDR3 here is CSARGPNTGELFF. CDR3 in DNA: TGCAGTGCGAGGGGACCAAACACCGGGGAGCTGTTTTTT. The chain joins TRBV20-1 to TRBJ2-2; D is tentatively TRBD1 or TRBD2 (5 bases each). This CDR3 spans 13 amino acids. Germline V CDR1 and CDR2: DFQATT, SNEGSKA (reference sequence). The V end lost 6 bases, the J end lost 2 bases, and 10 bases lay between the germline ends.

This clonotype has more than one count but fewer than ten. The chain combines TRBV20-1 with TRBJ1-1; TRBD1 might be the D (6 bases). Germline V CDR1 and CDR2: DFQATT, SNEGSKA (reference sequence). The CDR3 is 15 residues long. The CDR3 reads CETLTGGITNTEAFF. In DNA, the CDR3 is TGCGAAACCCTGACCGGGGGCATCACGAACACTGAAGCTTTCTTT.

The rearrangement joins TRBV12-3 or TRBV12-4 to TRBJ2-1, with D perhaps matching TRBD2 (5 bases). Between the trimmed V and J ends, which lost 6 bases and 7 bases, there was a span of 16 bases. The CDR3 is 14 amino acids. CDR3 residues: CASRALWRVNEQFF. CDR3 bases: TGTGCCAGCAGAGCTCTCTGGCGGGTTAATGAGCAGTTCTTC.

This clonotype was counted only a few times. V is TRBV12-5 and J is TRBJ2-3; 8 bases fit TRBD2. Germline V CDR1 and CDR2: LGHNT, FRNRAP. The CDR3 totals 15 residues. Trimming removed 2 bases from V and 6 bases from J; junction bases left unmatched: 7. In nucleotides, the CDR3 is TGTGCTAGTGGTTTGCGTTCGGGGGGGCCGGATACGCAGTATTTT. Translated: CASGLRSGGPDTQYF.

Only a few counts were recorded for this clonotype. The chain couples TRBV3-1 to TRBJ1-2; possibly TRBD1 for D (6 bases). The V end lost 0 bases, the J end lost 8 bases, and 10 bases lay between the germline ends. This CDR3 region has 13 residues. From germline, CDR1 is LGHDT and CDR2 YNNKEL (reference sequence). The CDR3 nucleotides are TGTGCCAGCAGCCAAGAGGGGGCTGGAGGCTACACCTTC. Its protein product is CASSQEGAGGYTF.

The J gene is TRBJ2-1, the V gene TRBV27; 7 nucleotides agree with TRBD2. Germline-derived CDR1 and CDR2 are MNHEY and SMNVEV (reference sequence). V trimming: 2 bases; J trimming: 6 bases; junction bases outside the gene matches: 7. The CDR3 contains 15 residues. The CDR3 loop is CASSLLAGERNEQFF. CDR3 sequence (DNA): TGTGCCAGCAGTTTACTCGCGGGAGAGCGCAATGAGCAGTTCTTC.

There are a few counts of this clonotype. V usage is TRBV7-6 and J usage is TRBJ2-5; 10 positions match TRBD2. With the DNA end fitting TRBJ2-7 better, the J assignment may be wrong. This CDR3 has 17 amino acids. Germline-derived CDR1 and CDR2 are SGHVS and FNYEAQ. This CDR3 reads CASSPAPWLAGEGEQYF. CDR3 in DNA: TGTGCCAGCAGCCCCGCCCCATGGCTAGCGGGAGAAGGCGAGCAGTACTTC.

The rearrangement uses TRBV7-9 and TRBJ1-4, with unresolved D. The V end was cut by 6 bases, the J end by 3 bases, with 5 bases between. This CDR3 region has 12 residues. In germline, CDR1 is SEHNR, CDR2 FQNEAQ (reference sequence). Here the CDR3 DNA reads TGTGCCAGCAGGCCCTCTAATGAAAAACTGTTTTTT. Translated: CASRPSNEKLFF.

This clonotype was picked up a small number of times. The rearrangement links TRBV2 to TRBJ1-1; weak D call: TRBD1 (6 bases). Germline values: CDR1 SNHLY, CDR2 FYNNEI. The CDR3 extends over 15 amino acids. The V end was cut by 5 bases, the J end by 4 bases, with 17 bases between. The CDR3 DNA follows: TGTGCCAGCAGTCCTCAGGGGTTAAGAGGCACTGAAGCTTTCTTT. Translating gives CASSPQGLRGTEAFF.

The CDR3 sequence is CASSWTPTGEQFF. The CDR3 nucleotides are TGCGCCAGCAGCTGGACTCCGACAGGTGAGCAGTTCTTC. The chain recombines TRBV5-1 with TRBJ2-1; a possible D gene is TRBD1 (6 bases). V lost 3 bases and J 9 bases, leaving 13 bases between the germline ends. This CDR3 has 13 residues. The germline V gene encodes CDR1 SGHRS and CDR2 YFSETQ.